This T cell receptor beta chain was identified during a study of breast tumors, draining lymph nodes, adjacent tissues. Regarding the study as a whole: Data fit most tumor T cells coming from lymph node, expanding in tumor. Compared with basal-like, luminal-like tumors shared significantly more repertoire with nontumor tissue.

CDR1 is KGHSH and CDR2 is LQKENI in the germline V gene. This CDR3 has 13 amino acids. V shed 1 base and J shed 7 bases, with 10 bases lying between them. This clonotype showed up many times. Its antigen remains unknown. MiXCR, run by TCRdb on the multiplex PCR reads, gives a single entry per CDR3 protein. The sample shows roughly 19,000 distinct CDR3 sequences, approximately 51% of them seen only once. Specimen: breast tumor tissue. The chain couples TRBV18 to TRBJ1-2; D call uncertain. This receptor was taken from a female donor with breast cancer. Some clones in this sample may be carry-over from other donors' samples. The CDR3 protein is CASSPLIDSGYTF. CDR3 in DNA: TGTGCCAGCTCACCACTTATCGACTCTGGCTACACCTTC.